A selection of T cell receptor beta chains follows, all from one sample in a study of human T cells and chemical hapten exposure. Each CDR3 protein gets one entry after TCRdb re-called the RACE reads with MiXCR. The sample has approximately 50,000 distinct CDR3 sequences, roughly 9% seen once; the top ten hold about 9.6%. Source: whole blood, taken in connection with sensitization to the hapten diphenylcyclopropenone (DPC). The receptors originated from a woman in her twenties or thirties with alopecia areata. Some clones in this sample may be carry-over from other donors' samples. Both conserved end residues are part of each CDR3. The D gene is left open where the match is weak. Clone size, where shown, is once, few, many, or a class for clones that have expanded.

cdr3_aa	cdr3_nt	d_call	v_call	j_call	clone_size
CASSLEESNSPLHF	TGTGCCAGCAGCTTAGAGGAAAGTAATTCACCCCTCCACTTT	.	TRBV7-8	TRBJ1-6	many
CAISESGGRYNSPLHF	TGTGCCATCAGCGAATCAGGGGGTCGCTATAATTCACCCCTCCACTTT	TRBD1	TRBV10-3	TRBJ1-6	many
CASSLVADRQETQYF	TGCGCCAGCAGCTTAGTCGCGGACAGACAAGAGACCCAGTACTTC	.	TRBV5-1	TRBJ2-5	.
CASSQTRGAGTGELFF	TGCGCCAGCAGCCAAACTAGGGGAGCGGGCACCGGGGAGCTGTTTTTT	.	TRBV4-3	TRBJ2-2	.
CASGVAGTGNTEAFF	TGTGCCAGCGGGGTGGCAGGGACGGGGAACACTGAAGCTTTCTTT	.	TRBV18	TRBJ1-1	.
CASSFATGEQYF	TGTGCCAGCAGTTTCGCCACAGGGGAGCAGTATTTT	TRBD1	TRBV12-3/TRBV12-4	TRBJ2-3	many
CASRQGRITEAFF	TGTGCCAGCAGGCAGGGCCGGATCACTGAAGCTTTCTTT	.	TRBV6-2/TRBV6-3	TRBJ1-1	.
CASRLAGIHEQFF	TGTGCCAGCAGGCTAGCGGGGATCCATGAGCAGTTCTTC	TRBD2	TRBV12-3/TRBV12-4	TRBJ2-1	few
CASSLVRDTGTGSSGANVLTF	TGTGCCAGCAGCTTAGTTAGAGACACCGGGACAGGGAGCTCTGGGGCCAACGTCCTGACTTTC	TRBD1	TRBV7-8	TRBJ2-6	.
CAIAQASYEQYF	TGTGCCATCGCACAGGCCTCCTACGAGCAGTACTTC	.	TRBV7-9	TRBJ2-7	many
CASSLETCYNEQFF	TGTGCCAGCAGTTTAGAGACGTGCTACAATGAGCAGTTCTTC	.	TRBV12-3/TRBV12-4	TRBJ2-1	.
CASSLSGAFNQPQHF	TGTGCCAGCAGTCTTTCTGGGGCCTTCAATCAGCCCCAGCATTTT	.	TRBV28	TRBJ1-5	many
CAWSPPGPGGGELFF	TGTGCCTGGAGTCCGCCGGGACCCGGAGGCGGGGAGCTGTTTTTT	.	TRBV30	TRBJ2-2	.
CASSMLTGGNTEAFF	TGTGCCAGCAGTATGCTGACAGGGGGGAACACTGAAGCTTTCTTT	TRBD1	TRBV28	TRBJ1-1	many
CVGQGRFNEQFF	TGTGTCGGACAGGGGAGATTCAATGAGCAGTTCTTC	TRBD1	TRBV30	TRBJ2-1	.
CASRGGGYEDTQYF	TGTGCCAGCAGGGGCGGGGGGTATGAAGATACGCAGTATTTT	TRBD2	TRBV12-3/TRBV12-4	TRBJ2-3	.
CASTPRGEAASPLHF	TGCGCCAGCACCCCCAGAGGGGAGGCGGCTTCACCCCTCCACTTT	.	TRBV5-1	TRBJ1-6	.